A selection of T cell receptor beta chains follows, all from one sample in a study of cytomegalovirus exposure and HLA in healthy donors. Assay: immunoSEQ multiplex PCR; the TCRdb copy retains only in-frame clones and omits some. The sample contains around 130,000 clones, more than 65% of which appear only once. The sample consisted of PBMCs. The source is a man younger than 35 in good health and CMV-seropositive. Both conserved end residues are part of each CDR3. The order of the fields is CDR3 DNA, CDR3 protein, V gene, clone size, D gene, J gene. A D gene is named only where the DNA matches it firmly. Clone size appears in some rows only: once, few, many, or a class for an expanded clone.

CDR3 DNA: TGTGCCAGCAGGCCCGACAGGGGGACCCTCTACTATGGCTACACCTTC
CDR3 protein: CASRPDRGTLYYGYTF
V gene: TRBV28
clone size: .
D gene: TRBD1
J gene: TRBJ1-2

CDR3 DNA: TGTGCCTGGACCCGACAAAATAATTCACCCCTCCACTTT
CDR3 protein: CAWTRQNNSPLHF
V gene: TRBV30
clone size: .
D gene: .
J gene: TRBJ1-6

CDR3 DNA: TGCGCCAGCAGCCACCCGCCGGAGGCTAAAAACATTCAGTACTTC
CDR3 protein: CASSHPPEAKNIQYF
V gene: TRBV4-1
clone size: .
D gene: .
J gene: TRBJ2-4

CDR3 DNA: TGTGCCACCAGCAGAGATACACTACGGATATCTGGCTACACCTTC
CDR3 protein: CATSRDTLRISGYTF
V gene: TRBV15
clone size: .
D gene: .
J gene: TRBJ1-2

CDR3 DNA: TGTGCCTGGAGCCCGGGCCTAGCGAATTCACCCCTCCACTTT
CDR3 protein: CAWSPGLANSPLHF
V gene: TRBV30
clone size: .
D gene: .
J gene: TRBJ1-6

CDR3 DNA: TGTGCCAGCAGCCCCGGGACAGGGGACTATGGCTACACCTTC
CDR3 protein: CASSPGTGDYGYTF
V gene: TRBV13
clone size: .
D gene: TRBD1
J gene: TRBJ1-2

CDR3 DNA: TGCAGCGTTGGTAGGGGATACTATGGCTACACCTTC
CDR3 protein: CSVGRGYYGYTF
V gene: TRBV29-1
clone size: .
D gene: .
J gene: TRBJ1-2

CDR3 DNA: TGTGCCAGCAGCCAAGGTAATACAGGAGTCTATGGCTACACCTTC
CDR3 protein: CASSQGNTGVYGYTF
V gene: TRBV14
clone size: .
D gene: .
J gene: TRBJ1-2

CDR3 DNA: TGTGCCAGCAGTGCGTCGACAGGGGAGGGCTACACCTTC
CDR3 protein: CASSASTGEGYTF
V gene: TRBV27
clone size: .
D gene: TRBD1
J gene: TRBJ1-2

CDR3 DNA: TGTGCCAGCAGCCCCAGAGGTTCCCGTAATTCACCCCTCCACTTT
CDR3 protein: CASSPRGSRNSPLHF
V gene: TRBV7-9
clone size: .
D gene: .
J gene: TRBJ1-6

CDR3 DNA: TGTGCCAGTGGAGGACTCATGAACACTGAAGCTTTCTTT
CDR3 protein: CASGGLMNTEAFF
V gene: TRBV2
clone size: .
D gene: .
J gene: TRBJ1-1

CDR3 DNA: TGTGCCAGCAGCTTCCAGGGGGTTAACTATGGCTACACCTTC
CDR3 protein: CASSFQGVNYGYTF
V gene: TRBV5-6
clone size: few
D gene: TRBD1
J gene: TRBJ1-2

CDR3 DNA: TGTGCCAGTAGCACCCCACTAGCGGGCTACTACAATGAGCAGTTCTTC
CDR3 protein: CASSTPLAGYYNEQFF
V gene: TRBV19
clone size: .
D gene: TRBD2
J gene: TRBJ2-1

CDR3 DNA: TGCAGCGTTAGGGACTACTATGGCTACACCTTC
CDR3 protein: CSVRDYYGYTF
V gene: TRBV29-1
clone size: .
D gene: .
J gene: TRBJ1-2

CDR3 DNA: TGTGCCAGCAGCGTAGCGGGTCCGGGACAGGCGAGCGAGCAGTACTTC
CDR3 protein: CASSVAGPGQASEQYF
V gene: TRBV9
clone size: .
D gene: TRBD1
J gene: TRBJ2-7

CDR3 DNA: TGTGCCAGCAGCTGGAGGGATCAGGGAAACACTGAAGCTTTCTTT
CDR3 protein: CASSWRDQGNTEAFF
V gene: TRBV5-6
clone size: .
D gene: .
J gene: TRBJ1-1

CDR3 DNA: TGTGCCAGTAGCCTCGGGAGAACTAATGAAAAACTGTTTTTT
CDR3 protein: CASSLGRTNEKLFF
V gene: TRBV19
clone size: .
D gene: .
J gene: TRBJ1-4

CDR3 DNA: TGTGCCAGCAGTAACCCAGGGTGGTCGGACTACGAGCAGTACTTC
CDR3 protein: CASSNPGWSDYEQYF
V gene: TRBV6-7
clone size: .
D gene: .
J gene: TRBJ2-7

CDR3 DNA: TGTGCCAGCAGCAACTCCGGGACACCCCGAGCTTTCTTT
CDR3 protein: CASSNSGTPRAFF
V gene: TRBV28
clone size: .
D gene: .
J gene: TRBJ1-1

CDR3 DNA: TGTGCCAGCAGCGCACCCGGGGATGAAAAACTGTTTTTT
CDR3 protein: CASSAPGDEKLFF
V gene: TRBV9
clone size: few
D gene: .
J gene: TRBJ1-4

CDR3 DNA: TGTGCCTGGAGTGTAACGTGGGGCAGAACGAACACTGAAGCTTTCTTT
CDR3 protein: CAWSVTWGRTNTEAFF
V gene: TRBV30
clone size: .
D gene: .
J gene: TRBJ1-1

CDR3 DNA: TGTGCCAGCAGTAGGTTTGAGCGGCGGGACAATGAGCAGTTCTTC
CDR3 protein: CASSRFERRDNEQFF
V gene: TRBV27
clone size: .
D gene: .
J gene: TRBJ2-1

CDR3 DNA: TGTGCCAGCAGCGTGGACAGAAACACTGAAGCTTTCTTT
CDR3 protein: CASSVDRNTEAFF
V gene: TRBV5-4
clone size: .
D gene: .
J gene: TRBJ1-1

CDR3 DNA: TGTGCCACCAGCAGAACTCCAGGGGATCGAACACATCTAAGTAATGAGCAGTTCTTC
CDR3 protein: CATSRTPGDRTHLSNEQFF
V gene: TRBV15
clone size: .
D gene: .
J gene: TRBJ2-1

CDR3 DNA: TGTGCCATCAGTGAGTCAGGGACAGGGTATGGCTACACCTTC
CDR3 protein: CAISESGTGYGYTF
V gene: TRBV10-3
clone size: .
D gene: TRBD1
J gene: TRBJ1-2

CDR3 DNA: TGTGCCAGCTCACCGGCAGGGCTGAACTCCTACGAGCAGTACTTC
CDR3 protein: CASSPAGLNSYEQYF
V gene: TRBV18
clone size: .
D gene: .
J gene: TRBJ2-7

CDR3 DNA: TGTGCCAGCAGCGTAGAACTAGTCGGCTACAATGAGCAGTTCTTC
CDR3 protein: CASSVELVGYNEQFF
V gene: TRBV9
clone size: .
D gene: .
J gene: TRBJ2-1

CDR3 DNA: TGTGCCAGCACCAAAGGAGCGGGGGGTGGGGAGCAGTACTTC
CDR3 protein: CASTKGAGGGEQYF
V gene: TRBV11-2
clone size: .
D gene: TRBD2
J gene: TRBJ2-7

CDR3 DNA: TGTGCCAGCAGCCAACCGGGGGGGCCCTACGAGCAGTACTTC
CDR3 protein: CASSQPGGPYEQYF
V gene: TRBV28
clone size: .
D gene: TRBD2
J gene: TRBJ2-7

CDR3 DNA: TGCGCCAGCAGCCTAGGATTCACAGGGGGCGAGGATGGCTACACCTTC
CDR3 protein: CASSLGFTGGEDGYTF
V gene: TRBV5-1
clone size: few
D gene: TRBD1
J gene: TRBJ1-2

CDR3 DNA: TGTGCCAGCAGTTTGACAGGTAATCAGCCCCAGCATTTT
CDR3 protein: CASSLTGNQPQHF
V gene: TRBV27
clone size: .
D gene: .
J gene: TRBJ1-5

CDR3 DNA: TGTGCCACCAGCGTACGGGGTCTCTTGAACTATGGCTACACCTTC
CDR3 protein: CATSVRGLLNYGYTF
V gene: TRBV15
clone size: .
D gene: .
J gene: TRBJ1-2

CDR3 DNA: TGTGCCAGTAGCTGGGGACAGGGGAACACTGAAGCTTTCTTT
CDR3 protein: CASSWGQGNTEAFF
V gene: TRBV19
clone size: few
D gene: TRBD1
J gene: TRBJ1-1

CDR3 DNA: TGTGCCAGCAGCTTGGGGGGGGTGCAGGGGGCTTTCGAGCAGTACTTC
CDR3 protein: CASSLGGVQGAFEQYF
V gene: TRBV5-6
clone size: .
D gene: TRBD1
J gene: TRBJ2-7

CDR3 DNA: TGCGCCAGCAGCTTGGTAGTTGGCGGAGGAGAGACCCAGTACTTC
CDR3 protein: CASSLVVGGGETQYF
V gene: TRBV5-1
clone size: .
D gene: .
J gene: TRBJ2-5

CDR3 DNA: TGTGCCATCAGCAGAGACGGACTAGCGGACTACAATGAGCAGTTCTTC
CDR3 protein: CAISRDGLADYNEQFF
V gene: TRBV10-3
clone size: .
D gene: TRBD2
J gene: TRBJ2-1

CDR3 DNA: TGTGCCATCAGCCCGGACAGCTACGAGCAGTACTTC
CDR3 protein: CAISPDSYEQYF
V gene: TRBV10-3
clone size: few
D gene: .
J gene: TRBJ2-7

CDR3 DNA: TGTGCCAGCAGTGCCCGGGACAGGGAACCGGAGGGGGATCAGCCCCAGCATTTT
CDR3 protein: CASSARDREPEGDQPQHF
V gene: TRBV2
clone size: .
D gene: TRBD1
J gene: TRBJ1-5

CDR3 DNA: TGTGCCAGTAGTACTCGTACTGCGGGAGACCGGTACGAGCAGTACTTC
CDR3 protein: CASSTRTAGDRYEQYF
V gene: TRBV19
clone size: .
D gene: TRBD2
J gene: TRBJ2-7

CDR3 DNA: TGTGCCAGCAGGAACCGGGAGGGGGGAAACTACGAGCAGTACTTC
CDR3 protein: CASRNREGGNYEQYF
V gene: TRBV27
clone size: .
D gene: TRBD2
J gene: TRBJ2-7